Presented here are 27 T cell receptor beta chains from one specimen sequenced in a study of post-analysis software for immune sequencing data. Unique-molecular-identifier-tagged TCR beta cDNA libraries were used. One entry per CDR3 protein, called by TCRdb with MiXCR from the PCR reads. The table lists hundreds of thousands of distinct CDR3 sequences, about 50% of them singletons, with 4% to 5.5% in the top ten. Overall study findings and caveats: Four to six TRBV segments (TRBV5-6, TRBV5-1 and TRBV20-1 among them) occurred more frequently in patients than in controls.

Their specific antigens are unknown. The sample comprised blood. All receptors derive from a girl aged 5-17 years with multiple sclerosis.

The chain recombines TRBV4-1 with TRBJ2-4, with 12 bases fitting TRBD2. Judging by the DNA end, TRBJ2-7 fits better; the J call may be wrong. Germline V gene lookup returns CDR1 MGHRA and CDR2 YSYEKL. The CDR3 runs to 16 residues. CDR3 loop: CASSQFGLAGRYEQYF. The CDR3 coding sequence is TGCGCCAGCAGCCAGTTCGGACTAGCGGGGAGATACGAGCAGTACTTC.

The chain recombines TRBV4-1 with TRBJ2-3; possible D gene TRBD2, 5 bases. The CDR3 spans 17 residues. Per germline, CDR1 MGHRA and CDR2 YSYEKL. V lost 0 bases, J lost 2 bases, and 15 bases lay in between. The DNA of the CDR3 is TGCGCCAGCAGCCAAGATTGGGGAGTACTTAACACAGATACGCAGTATTTT. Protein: CASSQDWGVLNTDTQYF.

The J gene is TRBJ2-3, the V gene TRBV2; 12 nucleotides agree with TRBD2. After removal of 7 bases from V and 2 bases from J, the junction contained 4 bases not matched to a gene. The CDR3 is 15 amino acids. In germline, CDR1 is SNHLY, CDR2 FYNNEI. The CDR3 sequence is CASIGLAGYTDTQYF. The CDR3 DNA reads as TGTGCCAGCATAGGACTAGCGGGATACACAGATACGCAGTATTTT.

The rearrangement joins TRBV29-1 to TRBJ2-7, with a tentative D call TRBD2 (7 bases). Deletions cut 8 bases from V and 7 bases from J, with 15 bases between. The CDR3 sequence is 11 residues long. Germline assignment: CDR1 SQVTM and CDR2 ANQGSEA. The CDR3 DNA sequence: TGCAGCTTGTCTGGGGGGGCGGAGCAGTACTTC. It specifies CSLSGGAEQYF.

CDR3 nucleotide sequence: TGTGCCGGAAGAACCTTAGCGGGAGGGCCGAGCGAGCAGTACTTC. Translating it yields CAGRTLAGGPSEQYF. This chain links TRBV11-2 with TRBJ2-7; 11 bases match TRBD2. The J segment lost 6 bases and the V segment lost 11 bases, leaving 15 bases of the junction unmatched. This CDR3 has 15 amino acids. The germline gives CDR1 SGHAT, CDR2 FQNNGV. Together with reference TRBV11-2 and TRBJ2-7, the CDR3 gives the full variable domain: EAGVAQSPRYKIIEKRQSVAFWCNPISGHATLYWYQQILGQGPKLLIQFQNNGVVDDSQLPKDRFSAERLKGVDSTLKIQPAKLEDSAVYLCAGRTLAGGPSEQYFGPGTRLTVT.

This CDR3 reads CASSSRRDSYNEQFF. The CDR3, as DNA: TGTGCCAGCAGCTCCCGCCGGGACTCCTACAATGAGCAGTTCTTC. This chain joins TRBV7-9 and TRBJ2-1, with D perhaps TRBD2 (5 bases). The CDR3 totals 15 residues. CDR1 is SEHNR, CDR2 FQNEAQ, per germline (reference sequence). Trimming pared 4 bases from V and 0 bases from J, leaving 10 bases between.

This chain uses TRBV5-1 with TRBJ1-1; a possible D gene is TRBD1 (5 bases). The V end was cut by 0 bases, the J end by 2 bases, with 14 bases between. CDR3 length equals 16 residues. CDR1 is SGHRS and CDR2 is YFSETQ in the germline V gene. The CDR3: CASSLAGAGSNTEAFF. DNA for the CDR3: TGCGCCAGCAGCTTGGCCGGGGCAGGGTCCAACACTGAAGCTTTCTTT.

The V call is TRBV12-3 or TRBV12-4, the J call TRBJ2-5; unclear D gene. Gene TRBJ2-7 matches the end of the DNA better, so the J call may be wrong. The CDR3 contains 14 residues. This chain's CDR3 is CASTLTPPGDEQYF. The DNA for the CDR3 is TGTGCCAGCACCCTGACACCTCCGGGCGACGAGCAGTACTTC.

The CDR3 loop is CASSLAGGSADTQYF. The CDR3, as DNA: TGCGCCAGCAGCTTGGCCGGGGGGAGCGCAGATACGCAGTATTTT. V gene TRBV5-1 combines with J gene TRBJ2-3, with 7 bases identical to TRBD2. The V gene's germline CDR1 is SGHRS and CDR2 YFSETQ. This CDR3 has 15 amino acids. V dropped 0 bases and J dropped 4; count of bases not matched to a gene: 5.

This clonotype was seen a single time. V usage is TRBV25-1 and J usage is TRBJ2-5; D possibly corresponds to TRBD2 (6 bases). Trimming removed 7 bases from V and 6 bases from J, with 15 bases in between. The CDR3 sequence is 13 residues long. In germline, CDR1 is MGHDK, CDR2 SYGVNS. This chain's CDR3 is CASTGGPAQTQYF. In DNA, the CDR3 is TGTGCCAGCACCGGGGGACCAGCCCAGACCCAGTACTTC.

The CDR3 DNA is TGTGCCAGCAGCTTAGGGTCTGGTATTGAGCAGTTCTTC. It is translated as CASSLGSGIEQFF. The rearrangement joins TRBV7-9 to TRBJ2-1; D gene uncertain. Trimming took 1 base from V and 9 from J, leaving 10 bases between them. CDR1 SEHNR and CDR2 FQNEAQ come from the germline V gene (reference sequence). The CDR3 totals 13 residues.

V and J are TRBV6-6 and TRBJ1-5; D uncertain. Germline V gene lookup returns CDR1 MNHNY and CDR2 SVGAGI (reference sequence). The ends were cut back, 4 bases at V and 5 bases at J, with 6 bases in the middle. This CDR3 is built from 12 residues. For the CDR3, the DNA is TGTGCCAGCAGTTTAAAGGATCAGCCCCAGCATTTT. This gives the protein CASSLKDQPQHF.

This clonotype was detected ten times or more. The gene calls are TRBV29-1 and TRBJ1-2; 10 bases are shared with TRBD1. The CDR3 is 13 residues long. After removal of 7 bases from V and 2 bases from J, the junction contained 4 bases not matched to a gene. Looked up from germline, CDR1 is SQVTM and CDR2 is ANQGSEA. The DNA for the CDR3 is TGCAGCGCAGCGACAGGGGGCAACTATGGCTACACCTTC. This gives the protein CSAATGGNYGYTF.

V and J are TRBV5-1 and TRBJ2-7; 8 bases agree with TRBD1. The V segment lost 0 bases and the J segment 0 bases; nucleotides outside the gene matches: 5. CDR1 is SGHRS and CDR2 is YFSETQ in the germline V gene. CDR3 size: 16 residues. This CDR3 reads CASSLGQGQISYEQYF. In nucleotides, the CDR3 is TGCGCCAGCAGCTTGGGACAGGGGCAAATCTCCTACGAGCAGTACTTC. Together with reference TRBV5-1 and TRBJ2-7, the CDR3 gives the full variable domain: KAGVTQTPRYLIKTRGQQVTLSCSPISGHRSVSWYQQTPGQGLQFLFEYFSETQRNKGNFPGRFSGRQFSNSRSEMNVSTLELGDSALYLCASSLGQGQISYEQYFGPGTRLTVT.

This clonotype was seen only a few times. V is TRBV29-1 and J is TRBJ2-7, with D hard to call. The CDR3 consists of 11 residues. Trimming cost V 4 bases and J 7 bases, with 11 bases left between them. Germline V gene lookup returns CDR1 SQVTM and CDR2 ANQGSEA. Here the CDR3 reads CSVVTGREQYF. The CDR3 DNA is TGCAGCGTTGTTACGGGCCGGGAGCAGTACTTC.

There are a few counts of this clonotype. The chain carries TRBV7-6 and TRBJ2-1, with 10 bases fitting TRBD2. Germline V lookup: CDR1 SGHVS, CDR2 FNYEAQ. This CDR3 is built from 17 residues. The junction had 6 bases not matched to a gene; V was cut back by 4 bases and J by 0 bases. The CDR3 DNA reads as TGTGCCAGCAGCTACGCGAGCGGGGGGGTCTCCTACAATGAGCAGTTCTTC. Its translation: CASSYASGGVSYNEQFF.

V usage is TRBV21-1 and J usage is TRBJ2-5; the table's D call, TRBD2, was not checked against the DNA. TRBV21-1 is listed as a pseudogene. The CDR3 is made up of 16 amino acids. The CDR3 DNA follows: TGTGCCAGCAGCAAAGCTGATTCCGGGGGGCCAGAGACCCAGTACTTC. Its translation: CASSKADSGGPETQYF.

CDR3: CASSRDVRRSSTSYNEQFF. Written as DNA, the CDR3 is TGTGCCAGCAGCCGGGACGTCAGGCGATCCTCTACTTCCTACAATGAGCAGTTCTTC. This chain joins TRBV5-6 and TRBJ2-1, with D perhaps TRBD1 or TRBD2 (5 bases each). Trimming took 4 bases from V and 1 from J, leaving 24 bases between them. Germline CDR1 is SGHDT and CDR2 is YYEEEE. This CDR3 has 19 residues.

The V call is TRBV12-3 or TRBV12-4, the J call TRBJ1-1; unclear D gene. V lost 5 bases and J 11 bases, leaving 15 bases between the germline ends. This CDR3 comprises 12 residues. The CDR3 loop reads CASSQRPGRAFF. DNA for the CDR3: TGTGCCAGCAGTCAACGACCGGGGAGGGCTTTCTTT.

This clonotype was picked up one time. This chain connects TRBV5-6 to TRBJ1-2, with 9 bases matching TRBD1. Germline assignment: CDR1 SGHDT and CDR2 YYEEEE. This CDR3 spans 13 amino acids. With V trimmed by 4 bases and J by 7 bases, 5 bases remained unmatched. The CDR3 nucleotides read TGTGCCAGCAGCGGAGGACAGGGGACTGGCTACACCTTC. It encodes CASSGGQGTGYTF.

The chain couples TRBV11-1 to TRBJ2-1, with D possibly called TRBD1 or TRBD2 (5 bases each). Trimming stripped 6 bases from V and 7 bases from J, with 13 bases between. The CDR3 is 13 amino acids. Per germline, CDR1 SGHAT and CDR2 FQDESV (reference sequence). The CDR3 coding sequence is TGTGCCAGCAGACCCAGGGACGGTAATGAGCAGTTCTTC. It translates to CASRPRDGNEQFF.

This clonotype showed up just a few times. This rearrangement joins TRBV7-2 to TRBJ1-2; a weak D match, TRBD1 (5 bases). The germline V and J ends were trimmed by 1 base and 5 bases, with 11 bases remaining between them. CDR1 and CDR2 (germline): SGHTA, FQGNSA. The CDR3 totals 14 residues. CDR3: CASSLGLAGYGYTF. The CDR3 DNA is TGTGCCAGCAGCTTAGGACTGGCAGGGTATGGCTACACCTTC.

CDR3 nucleotide sequence: TGTGCCAGCAGTTTCGGACTAGCCCCCGGTATAGATACGCAGTATTTT. Translating it yields CASSFGLAPGIDTQYF. The chain combines TRBV6-6 with TRBJ2-3, with 8 positions matching TRBD2. CDR3 length: 16 residues. With 4 bases clipped from V and 5 bases from J, the junction kept 11 bases outside the gene matches. CDR1 is MNHNY and CDR2 is SVGAGI in the germline V gene (reference sequence).

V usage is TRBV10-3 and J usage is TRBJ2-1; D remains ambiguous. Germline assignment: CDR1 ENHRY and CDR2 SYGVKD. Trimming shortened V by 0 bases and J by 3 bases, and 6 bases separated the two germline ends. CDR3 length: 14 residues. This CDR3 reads CAISESDGYNEQFF. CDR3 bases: TGTGCCATCAGTGAGTCCGACGGCTACAATGAGCAGTTCTTC.

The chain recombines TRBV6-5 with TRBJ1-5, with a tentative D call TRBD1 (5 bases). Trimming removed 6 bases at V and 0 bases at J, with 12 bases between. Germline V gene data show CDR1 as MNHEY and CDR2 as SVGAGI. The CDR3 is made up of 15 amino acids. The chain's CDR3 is CASSRQSFSNQPQHF. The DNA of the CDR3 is TGTGCCAGCAGCAGACAGAGTTTTAGCAATCAGCCCCAGCATTTT.

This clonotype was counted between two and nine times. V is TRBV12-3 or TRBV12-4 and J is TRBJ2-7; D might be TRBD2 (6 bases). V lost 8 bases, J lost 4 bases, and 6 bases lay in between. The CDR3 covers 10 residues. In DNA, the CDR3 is TGTGCCAGCGGGGGGTACGAGCAGTACTTC. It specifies CASGGYEQYF.

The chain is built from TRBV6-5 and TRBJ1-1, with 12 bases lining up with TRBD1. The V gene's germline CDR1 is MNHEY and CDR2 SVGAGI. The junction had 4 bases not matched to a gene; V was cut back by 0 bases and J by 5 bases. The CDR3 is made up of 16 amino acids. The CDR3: CASSYSGQGAKTEAFF. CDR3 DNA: TGTGCCAGCAGTTACTCGGGACAGGGGGCGAAAACTGAAGCTTTCTTT.